A single sample gave rise to the 23 T cell receptor beta chains below, sequenced in a study of blood T cell repertoires in COVID-19. Sequenced by immunoSEQ multiplex PCR; TCRdb stores in-frame clones only, minus some. This sample has 490,000 or so clones; 88% occur once, and the top ten carry under 9.5%. Source material: PBMCs or T cells enriched from blood (not recorded which). These receptors all come from a woman aged 55-70 years who had recovered from COVID-19.

The CDR3 coding sequence is TGTGCCAGCAGCTTCATGGGACAGGGAAGAGAAAAACTGTTTTTT. This translates into CASSFMGQGREKLFF. The chain recombines TRBV11-2 with TRBJ1-4; 9 nucleotides match TRBD1. Losses at the gene ends were 3 bases for V and 8 bases for J; bases not matched to a gene: 7. The CDR3 is made up of 15 amino acids. Germline lookup yields CDR1 SGHAT and CDR2 FQNNGV.

This clone turned up a few times. The genes are TRBV9 and TRBJ1-2; possibly TRBD1 for D (6 bases). Germline-derived CDR1 and CDR2 are SGDLS and YYNGEE. The V gene lost 6 bases and the J gene lost 8 bases, with 20 bases spanning the gap. The CDR3 extends over 14 amino acids. DNA for the CDR3: TGTGCCAGCAAGGGGGATCTCGGACCGGGGGGCTACACCTTC. This sequence encodes CASKGDLGPGGYTF.

The rearrangement links TRBV2 to TRBJ1-2; the match to TRBD1 covers 8 bases. V lost 7 bases, J lost 4 bases, and 11 bases stayed unmatched. This CDR3 contains 15 residues. Germline CDR1 is SNHLY and CDR2 is FYNNEI. CDR3 nucleotide sequence: TGTGCCAGCACCGAGCAGGGGGCTTTGAGCTATGGCTACACCTTC. Amino acids: CASTEQGALSYGYTF.

J is TRBJ2-5 and V is TRBV3-1 (or the pseudogene TRBV3-2); TRBD1 aligns across 8 bases. Germline CDR1 reads LGHDT; CDR2 reads YNNKEL (reference sequence). The CDR3 loop spans 17 amino acids. V lost 3 bases and J lost 1; bases outside the gene matches: 10. The CDR3 reads CASSHDTTGAGQETQYF. CDR3 DNA: TGTGCCAGCAGCCACGACACGACAGGGGCCGGCCAAGAGACCCAGTACTTC.

This sequence joins TRBV5-1 and TRBJ2-1, with 8 bases aligning to TRBD2. V lost 0 bases, J lost 4 bases, and 6 bases stayed unmatched. Germline V gene lookup returns CDR1 SGHRS and CDR2 YFSETQ. This CDR3 comprises 16 residues. CDR3 sequence (DNA): TGCGCCAGCAGCTTGGCGCCGGGACTAGAATACAATGAGCAGTTCTTC. Amino acids: CASSLAPGLEYNEQFF. The whole variable domain, remainder taken from reference TRBV5-1 and TRBJ2-1, is KAGVTQTPRYLIKTRGQQVTLSCSPISGHRSVSWYQQTPGQGLQFLFEYFSETQRNKGNFPGRFSGRQFSNSRSEMNVSTLELGDSALYLCASSLAPGLEYNEQFFGPGTRLTVL.

V and J are TRBV19 and TRBJ1-6; maybe TRBD1 (5 bases). Trimming cost V 1 base and J 6 bases, with 16 bases left between them. CDR3 length: 17 amino acids. The germline CDR1 and CDR2 sequences are LNHDA and SQIVND (reference sequence). CDR3 protein: CASSIGTGTLGNSPLHF. In nucleotides, the CDR3 is TGTGCCAGTAGTATAGGAACAGGTACTTTGGGTAATTCACCCCTCCACTTT.

Many counts were recorded for this clone. The V gene is TRBV6-5, the J gene TRBJ1-6; D may be TRBD1 (5 bases). CDR3 length equals 12 residues. Germline CDR1 and CDR2: MNHEY and SVGAGI. The ends were cut back, 8 bases at V and 7 bases at J, with 9 bases in the middle. DNA for the CDR3: TGTGCCAGCTCCAGGGAAAATTCACCCCTCCACTTT. Amino acids: CASSRENSPLHF.

The chain joins TRBV24-1 to TRBJ2-1; D is undetermined. The CDR3 covers 13 residues. Germline values: CDR1 KGHDR, CDR2 SFDVKD. V lost 1 base, J lost 7 bases, and 7 bases lay in between. The chain's CDR3 is CATSDFSENEQFF. Written as DNA, the CDR3 is TGTGCCACCAGTGATTTTTCGGAGAATGAGCAGTTCTTC.

V and J are TRBV18 and TRBJ2-2; TRBD2 is a possible D gene (5 bases). V was clipped by 6 bases and J by 4 bases, with 15 bases between them. From germline, CDR1 is KGHSH and CDR2 LQKENI. The CDR3 length is 15 residues. CDR3: CASSRSGDGTGELFF. The CDR3 nucleotides are TGTGCCAGCTCCCGGTCCGGGGATGGCACCGGGGAGCTGTTTTTT.

The rearrangement joins TRBV5-1 to TRBJ1-1; D gene ambiguous. Germline V gives CDR1 SGHRS, CDR2 YFSETQ. With 4 bases removed from V and 6 bases from J, the gap between germline ends came to 13 bases. The CDR3 covers 13 residues. In DNA form, the CDR3 reads TGCGCCAGCAGCGCATTAGGAGGCGCTGAAGCTTTCTTT. This translates into CASSALGGAEAFF.

The rearrangement uses TRBV5-1 and TRBJ2-6, with D perhaps matching TRBD2 (5 bases). The CDR3 length is 16 residues. Deletions cut 3 bases from V and 2 bases from J, with 12 bases between. Germline-derived CDR1 and CDR2 are SGHRS and YFSETQ. CDR3 DNA sequence: TGCGCCAGCAGCTCCATGACTAACACTGGGGCCAACGTCCTGACTTTC. Translating it yields CASSSMTNTGANVLTF. Full variable domain (remainder filled in from reference TRBV5-1 and TRBJ2-6): KAGVTQTPRYLIKTRGQQVTLSCSPISGHRSVSWYQQTPGQGLQFLFEYFSETQRNKGNFPGRFSGRQFSNSRSEMNVSTLELGDSALYLCASSSMTNTGANVLTFGAGSRLTVL.

The sample holds one count of this clone. This chain joins TRBV21-1 and TRBJ1-4. TRBV21-1 is flagged as a pseudogene. The length of the CDR3 is 10 residues. For the CDR3, the DNA is TGTGCCAGCTTAAATGAAAAACTGTTTTTT. This sequence encodes CASLNEKLFF.

The count of this clone is one. CDR3 nucleotides: TGTGCCAGCAGCTTAGCGAACAAAGGGGGCGACTATGGCTACACCTTC. It translates to CASSLANKGGDYGYTF. The V and J genes are TRBV7-9 and TRBJ1-2; 7 nucleotides agree with TRBD1. Germline V gene data show CDR1 as SEHNR and CDR2 as FQNEAQ (reference sequence). The CDR3 has 16 residues. V dropped 0 bases and J dropped 3; count of bases not matched to a gene: 7.

Details on this clone: The sample has other DNA sequences that encode this CDR3 too. This CDR3 is CASSLGSSYNEQFF. The CDR3 coding sequence is TGCGCCAGCAGCTTGGGGAGCTCCTACAATGAGCAGTTCTTC. The chain uses TRBV5-1 and TRBJ2-1; D unresolved. The V end was cut by 0 bases, the J end by 0 bases, with 4 bases between. The CDR3 spans 14 residues. Germline assignment: CDR1 SGHRS and CDR2 YFSETQ. Complete variable domain (other parts from reference TRBV5-1 and TRBJ2-1): KAGVTQTPRYLIKTRGQQVTLSCSPISGHRSVSWYQQTPGQGLQFLFEYFSETQRNKGNFPGRFSGRQFSNSRSEMNVSTLELGDSALYLCASSLGSSYNEQFFGPGTRLTVL.

The gene calls are TRBV10-2 and TRBJ2-7; TRBD2 matches 8 bases. V was clipped by 6 bases and J by 0 bases; unmatched bases: 4. There are 14 residues in the CDR3. Germline loops: CDR1 WSHSY, CDR2 SAAADI. The CDR3 DNA follows: TGCGCCAGCAGCCGGGGGGGAAGCTCCTACGAGCAGTACTTC. This gives the protein CASSRGGSSYEQYF.

This sequence joins TRBV11-2 and TRBJ1-1; no clear D gene. V shed 4 bases and J shed 0 bases, with 12 bases lying between them. There are 15 residues in the CDR3. CDR1 and CDR2 from the germline V gene are SGHAT and FQNNGV. In DNA, the CDR3 is TGTGCCAGCAGCTACAATTTCAACATGAACACTGAAGCTTTCTTT. Translated, it gives CASSYNFNMNTEAFF.

The chain couples TRBV3-1 (or the pseudogene TRBV3-2) to TRBJ1-1; D is unclear. The CDR3 covers 12 residues. From germline, CDR1 is LGHDT and CDR2 YNNKEL (reference sequence). The V end was cut by 3 bases, the J end by 8 bases, with 10 bases between. The CDR3 region is CASSHIGREAFF. The CDR3 DNA sequence: TGTGCCAGCAGCCACATCGGCAGGGAAGCTTTCTTT.

The V and J genes are TRBV2 and TRBJ2-7; TRBD1 matches 7 bases. This CDR3 spans 12 amino acids. Germline V lookup: CDR1 SNHLY, CDR2 FYNNEI. The CDR3 is CAWRTGPYEQYV. The DNA for the CDR3 is TGTGCTTGGAGGACAGGACCCTACGAGCAGTACGTC.

The gene calls are TRBV10-3 and TRBJ1-4, with D uncertain. CDR1 and CDR2 from the germline V gene are ENHRY and SYGVKD. V lost 3 bases, J lost 3 bases, and 11 bases lay in between. This CDR3 has 15 residues. The CDR3: CAISDVSGANEKLFF. In nucleotides, the CDR3 is TGTGCCATCAGTGACGTTAGTGGAGCTAATGAAAAACTGTTTTTT.

The chain combines TRBV2 with TRBJ2-2; 7 bases map to TRBD2. The CDR3 sequence is 15 residues long. The germline V gene has CDR1 SNHLY and CDR2 FYNNEI. After removal of 7 bases from V and 4 bases from J, the junction contained 9 bases not matched to a gene. The CDR3: CASTYWGGGTGELFF. Here the CDR3 DNA reads TGTGCCAGCACCTATTGGGGGGGTGGCACCGGGGAGCTGTTTTTT. Supplemented by reference TRBV2 and TRBJ2-2, the full variable domain reads EPEVTQTPSHQVTQMGQEVILRCVPISNHLYFYWYRQILGQKVEFLVSFYNNEISEKSEIFDDQFSVERPDGSNFTLKIRSTKLEDSAMYFCASTYWGGGTGELFFGEGSRLTVL.

The gene calls are TRBV2 and TRBJ2-1; TRBD2 matches 8 bases. CDR1 and CDR2 (germline): SNHLY, FYNNEI. The length of the CDR3 is 16 residues. The ends lost 3 bases at V and 4 bases at J; junction bases unmatched: 8. DNA for the CDR3: TGTGCCAGCAGTGACTCGGGGGGGTGGAGTTACAATGAGCAGTTCTTC. This encodes CASSDSGGWSYNEQFF. Full variable domain (rest looked up from reference TRBV2 and TRBJ2-1): EPEVTQTPSHQVTQMGQEVILRCVPISNHLYFYWYRQILGQKVEFLVSFYNNEISEKSEIFDDQFSVERPDGSNFTLKIRSTKLEDSAMYFCASSDSGGWSYNEQFFGPGTRLTVL.

The chain recombines TRBV6-1 with TRBJ1-2, with 7 nucleotides matching TRBD1. The germline gives CDR1 MNHNS, CDR2 SASEGT. This CDR3 is built from 17 residues. V trimming: 3 bases; J trimming: 0 bases; junction bases outside the gene matches: 10. In DNA form, the CDR3 reads TGTGCCAGCAGTGACCGGGACAGTTCCGCCCCTAACTATGGCTACACCTTC. This gives the protein CASSDRDSSAPNYGYTF.

The chain uses TRBV11-3 and TRBJ2-7, with TRBD1 identical over 10 bases. V gave up 4 bases and J gave up 1 base; unmatched junction bases: 4. Per the germline V gene, CDR1 is SGHNT and CDR2 is YENEEA. This CDR3 has 15 amino acids. CDR3 sequence: CASSSRQGASYEQYF. In DNA form, the CDR3 reads TGTGCCAGCAGCTCAAGACAGGGGGCTTCCTACGAGCAGTACTTC.